This TCR beta chain was captured by sequencing in a study of T cell repertoires in cytomegalovirus infection. Study at large: Both CMV infection and a matching HLA type were indicated by public TCR beta signatures.

Each CDR3 protein gets one entry after TCRdb re-called the reads with MiXCR. The table records hundreds of thousands of distinct CDR3 sequences, roughly a quarter of them present only once. This clonotype has at least ten counts. What it recognizes is unknown. Trimming removed 5 bases at V and 5 bases at J, with 16 bases between. Germline CDR1 and CDR2: SGHTA and FQGNSA. The CDR3 loop spans 15 amino acids. Study-wide results and limits: Summed frequency of public TCR beta families distinguished CMV carriers with the relevant HLA. Clonotypes of TCR beta that were HLA-C-restricted and CMV-specific dominated the ex vivo response.

Specimen: CD8+ T cells from PBMCs. The chain combines TRBV7-2 with TRBJ1-5; the D gene is possibly TRBD1 (6 bases). The sequence was obtained from a human donor in good health (CMV status not recorded). Some clones in this sample may be carry-over from other donors' samples. In nucleotides, the CDR3 is TGTGCCAGCAGCATCGAACAGGGACCGGATCAGCCCCAGCATTTT. Protein: CASSIEQGPDQPQHF.